These 5 T cell receptor beta chains originate from one sample sequenced in a study of blood T cell repertoires in COVID-19. TCRdb's table, derived via immunoSEQ multiplex PCR, lists solely in-frame clones and lacks some. The sample lists about 150,000 clones, roughly 86% occurring once. The sequenced sample was peripheral blood. These receptors all stem from a human donor in a cohort sampled during active COVID-19.

The genes are TRBV6-6 and TRBJ1-5; a weak D match, TRBD1 (5 bases). Germline V gives CDR1 MNHNY, CDR2 SVGAGI (reference sequence). V was cut by 4 bases and J by 4 bases, with 11 bases left in between. CDR3 length: 14 residues. In DNA, the CDR3 is TGTGCCAGCAGTTCTCCAGGGAATAATCAGCCCCAGCATTTT. This gives the protein CASSSPGNNQPQHF.

The chain carries TRBV6-4 and TRBJ2-1; TRBD2 aligns across 12 bases. After removal of 3 bases from V and 3 bases from J, the junction contained 6 bases not matched to a gene. The CDR3 is 17 amino acids. Germline V lookup: CDR1 MRHNA, CDR2 SNTAGT. The CDR3 DNA sequence: TGTGCCAGCAGTGAGTACCCGACTAGCGGGAGCTACAATGAGCAGTTCTTC. Translated, it gives CASSEYPTSGSYNEQFF.

The rearrangement uses TRBV5-6 and TRBJ2-5; possibly TRBD1 for D (6 bases). The CDR3 length is 14 residues. Per the germline V gene, CDR1 is SGHDT and CDR2 is YYEEEE. The germline V and J ends were trimmed by 1 base and 7 bases, with 14 bases remaining between them. The CDR3 sequence is CASSLIGQPGTQYF. CDR3 in DNA: TGTGCCAGCAGCTTGATAGGACAGCCAGGGACCCAGTACTTC.

The chain carries TRBV4-3 and TRBJ2-2; TRBD2 is a possible D gene (7 bases). CDR3 length equals 14 residues. The germline gives CDR1 LGHNA, CDR2 YSLEER. The V and J ends lost 4 bases and 4 bases respectively, with 10 bases between them. The CDR3 is CASSRGGGTGELFF. For the CDR3, the DNA is TGCGCCAGCAGCCGGGGGGGCGGCACCGGGGAGCTGTTTTTT.

V and J are TRBV18 and TRBJ1-2; 7 nucleotides agree with TRBD1. Germline V gene sequence: CDR1 KGHSH, CDR2 LQKENI. Unmatched junction bases numbered 7, after V lost 1 base and J lost 2 bases. The CDR3 spans 16 residues. The CDR3 protein is CASSPLRDSTNYGYTF. In nucleotides, the CDR3 is TGTGCCAGCTCACCACTACGGGACAGTACAAACTATGGCTACACCTTC.